This T cell receptor (beta chain) was documented in a study of T cells in Graves' hyperthyroidism and ophthalmopathy. Whole-study context: Sampling of peripheral blood happened at initial diagnosis, prior to any treatment. Study-wide findings and caveats: Blood also showed most of the thyroid clonotypes that were expanded above 0.001.

It was RNA transcripts that yielded the amplified TCR beta CDR3 regions. The HTBI primer set was used in a first-round RT-PCR of the TCR CDR3. TCRdb re-called the multiplex PCR reads with MiXCR, one entry per CDR3 protein. The sample yields under 350,000 distinct CDR3 sequences, about 21% seen once. Used for diagnoses were clinical symptoms, serum thyroxine and TRAb, thyroid ultrasound and orbital computed tomography. The germline CDR1 and CDR2 sequences are GTSNPN and SVGIG (reference sequence). CDR3 size: 15 residues. The ends lost 4 bases at V and 6 bases at J; junction bases unmatched: 10. This clonotype was observed at least ten times. What it recognizes is unknown.

The origin of this receptor is a woman aged 45 to 65 with Graves' hyperthyroidism. The chain is built from TRBV30 and TRBJ1-5, with 9 bases lining up with TRBD1. Sequenced: blood. CDR3 nucleotide sequence: TGTGCCTGGACTCGGAGGACAGGGGAAAGTCAGCCCCAGCATTTT. This codes for CAWTRRTGESQPQHF.